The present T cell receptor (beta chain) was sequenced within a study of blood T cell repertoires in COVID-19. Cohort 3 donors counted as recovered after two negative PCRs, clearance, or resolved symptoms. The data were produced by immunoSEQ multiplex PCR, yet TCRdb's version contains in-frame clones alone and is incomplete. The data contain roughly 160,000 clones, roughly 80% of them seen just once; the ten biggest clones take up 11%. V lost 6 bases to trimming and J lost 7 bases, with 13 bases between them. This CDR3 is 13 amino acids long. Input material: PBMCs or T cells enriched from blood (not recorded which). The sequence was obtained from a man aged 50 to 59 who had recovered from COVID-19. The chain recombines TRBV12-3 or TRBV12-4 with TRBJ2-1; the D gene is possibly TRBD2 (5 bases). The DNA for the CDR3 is TGTGCCAGCAGGCCACAGCGGCGGAATGAGCAGTTCTTC. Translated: CASRPQRRNEQFF.